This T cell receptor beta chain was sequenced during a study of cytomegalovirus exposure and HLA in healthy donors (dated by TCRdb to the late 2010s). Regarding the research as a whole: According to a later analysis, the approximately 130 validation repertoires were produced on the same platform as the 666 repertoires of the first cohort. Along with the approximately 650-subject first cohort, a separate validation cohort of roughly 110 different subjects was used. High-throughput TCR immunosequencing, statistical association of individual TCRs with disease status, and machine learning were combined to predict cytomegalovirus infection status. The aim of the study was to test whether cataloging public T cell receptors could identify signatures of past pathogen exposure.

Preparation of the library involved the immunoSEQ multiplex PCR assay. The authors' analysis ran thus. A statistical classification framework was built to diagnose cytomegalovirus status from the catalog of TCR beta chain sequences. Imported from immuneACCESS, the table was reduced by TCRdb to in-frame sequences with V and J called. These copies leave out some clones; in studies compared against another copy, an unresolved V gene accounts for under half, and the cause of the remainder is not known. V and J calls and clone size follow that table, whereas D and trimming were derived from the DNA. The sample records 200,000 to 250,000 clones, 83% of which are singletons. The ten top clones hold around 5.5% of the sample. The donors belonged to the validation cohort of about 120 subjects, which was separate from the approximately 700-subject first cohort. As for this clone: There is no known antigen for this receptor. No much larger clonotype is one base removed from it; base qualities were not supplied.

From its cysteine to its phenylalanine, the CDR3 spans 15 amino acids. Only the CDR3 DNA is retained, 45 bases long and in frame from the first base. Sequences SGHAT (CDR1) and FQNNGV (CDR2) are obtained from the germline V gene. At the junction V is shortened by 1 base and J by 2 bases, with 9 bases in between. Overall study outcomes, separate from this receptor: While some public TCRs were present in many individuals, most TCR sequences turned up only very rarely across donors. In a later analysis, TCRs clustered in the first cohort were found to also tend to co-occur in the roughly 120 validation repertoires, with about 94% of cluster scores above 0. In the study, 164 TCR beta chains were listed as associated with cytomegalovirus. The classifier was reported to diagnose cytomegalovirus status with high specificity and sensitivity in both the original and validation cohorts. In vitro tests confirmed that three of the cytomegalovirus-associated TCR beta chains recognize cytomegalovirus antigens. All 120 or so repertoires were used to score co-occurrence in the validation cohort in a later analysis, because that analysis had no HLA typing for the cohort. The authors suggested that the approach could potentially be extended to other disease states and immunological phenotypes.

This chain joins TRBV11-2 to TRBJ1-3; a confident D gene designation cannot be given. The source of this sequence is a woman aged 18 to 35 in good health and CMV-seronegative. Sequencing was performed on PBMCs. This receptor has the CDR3 CASSLVGFTGNTIYF. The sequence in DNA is TGTGCCAGCAGCTTAGTCGGGTTTACTGGAAACACCATATATTTT.